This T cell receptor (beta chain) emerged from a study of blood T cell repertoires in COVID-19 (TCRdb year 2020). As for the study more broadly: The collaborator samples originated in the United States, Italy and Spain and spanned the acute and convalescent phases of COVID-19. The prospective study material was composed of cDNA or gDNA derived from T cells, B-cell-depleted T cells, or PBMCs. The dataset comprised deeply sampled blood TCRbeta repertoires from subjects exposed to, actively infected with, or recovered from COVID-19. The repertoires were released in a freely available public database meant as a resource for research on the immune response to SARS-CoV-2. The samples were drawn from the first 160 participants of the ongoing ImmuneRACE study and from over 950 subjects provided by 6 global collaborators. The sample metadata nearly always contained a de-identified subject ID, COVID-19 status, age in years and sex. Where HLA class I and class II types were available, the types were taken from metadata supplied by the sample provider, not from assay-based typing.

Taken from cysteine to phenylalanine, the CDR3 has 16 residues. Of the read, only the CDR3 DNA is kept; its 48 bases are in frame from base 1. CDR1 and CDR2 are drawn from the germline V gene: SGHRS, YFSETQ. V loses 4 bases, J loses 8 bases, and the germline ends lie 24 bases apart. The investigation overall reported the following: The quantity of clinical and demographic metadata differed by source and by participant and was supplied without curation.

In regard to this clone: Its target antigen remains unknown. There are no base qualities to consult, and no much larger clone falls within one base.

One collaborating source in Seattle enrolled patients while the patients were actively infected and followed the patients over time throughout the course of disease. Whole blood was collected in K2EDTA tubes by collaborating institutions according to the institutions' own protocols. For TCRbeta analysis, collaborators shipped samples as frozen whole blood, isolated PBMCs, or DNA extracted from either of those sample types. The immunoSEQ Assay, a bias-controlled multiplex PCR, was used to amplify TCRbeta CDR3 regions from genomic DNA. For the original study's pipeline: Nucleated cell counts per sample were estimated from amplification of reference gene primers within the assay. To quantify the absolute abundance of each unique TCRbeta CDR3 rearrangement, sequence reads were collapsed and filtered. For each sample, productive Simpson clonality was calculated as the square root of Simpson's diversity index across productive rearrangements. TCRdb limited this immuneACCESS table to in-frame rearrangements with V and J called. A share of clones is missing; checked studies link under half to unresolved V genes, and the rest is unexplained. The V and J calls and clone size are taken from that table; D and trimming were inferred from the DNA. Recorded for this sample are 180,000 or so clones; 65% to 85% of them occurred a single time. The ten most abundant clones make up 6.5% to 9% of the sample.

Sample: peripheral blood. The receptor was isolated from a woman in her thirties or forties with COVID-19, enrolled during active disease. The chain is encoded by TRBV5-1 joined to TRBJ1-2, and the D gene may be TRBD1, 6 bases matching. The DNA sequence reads TGCGCCAGCAGCAACAATATGAATACCGGGACAAGAGGCTACACCTTC. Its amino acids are CASSNNMNTGTRGYTF.